A few counts support the clone carrying this TCR beta chain. Antigen specificity is unknown. V was clipped by 7 bases and J by 0 bases, with 20 bases between them. Germline CDR1 is LGHDT and CDR2 is YNNKEL (reference sequence). The CDR3 consists of 17 residues. TCRdb processed the RT-PCR reads anew with MiXCR; each CDR3 protein has one entry. The table has a few hundred thousand distinct CDR3 sequences, roughly 15% seen once. The sample comes from a study of response to subunit inactivated influenza vaccine. Study conclusions and caveats: The authors put forward the suggestion that each seasonal influenza vaccination may bring in only a limited number of new T cells.

This sequence was found in a man in his fifties or sixties who received an inactivated influenza vaccine. The material sequenced was PBMCs from blood, taken about 13 days after vaccination. This chain links TRBV3-1 with TRBJ2-3; possible D gene TRBD2, 5 bases. The CDR3 spells CASTPLSWPGSTDTQYF. The DNA for the CDR3 is TGTGCCAGCACCCCGCTTTCTTGGCCGGGAAGCACAGATACGCAGTATTTT.